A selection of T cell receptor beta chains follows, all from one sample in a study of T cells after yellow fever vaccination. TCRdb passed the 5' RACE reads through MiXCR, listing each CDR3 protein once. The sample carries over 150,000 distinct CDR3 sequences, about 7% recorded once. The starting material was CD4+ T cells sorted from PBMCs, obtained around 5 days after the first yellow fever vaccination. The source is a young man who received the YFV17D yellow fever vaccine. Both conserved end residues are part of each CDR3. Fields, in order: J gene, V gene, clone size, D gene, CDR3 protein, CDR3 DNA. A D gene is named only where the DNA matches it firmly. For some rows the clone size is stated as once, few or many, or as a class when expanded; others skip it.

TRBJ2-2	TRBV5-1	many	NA	CASSLGLAKNTGELFF	TGCGCCAGCAGCTTAGGGCTAGCGAAGAACACCGGGGAGCTGTTTTTT
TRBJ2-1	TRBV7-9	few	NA	CASSPHSGIEQFF	TGTGCCAGCAGCCCGCATAGTGGCATTGAGCAGTTCTTC
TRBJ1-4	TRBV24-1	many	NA	CATTPDGGPEKLFF	TGTGCCACCACCCCCGACGGGGGCCCTGAAAAACTGTTTTTT
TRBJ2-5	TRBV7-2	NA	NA	CASSPGGGRETQYF	TGTGCCAGCAGCCCCGGTGGAGGGAGGGAGACCCAGTACTTC
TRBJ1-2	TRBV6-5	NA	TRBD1	CATRQGIDYGYTF	TGTGCCACCCGACAGGGGATCGACTATGGCTACACCTTC
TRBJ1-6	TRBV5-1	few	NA	CASSLEKGSPLHF	TGCGCCAGCAGCTTGGAGAAGGGGTCACCCCTCCACTTT
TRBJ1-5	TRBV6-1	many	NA	CASSERFYSNQPQHF	TGTGCCAGCAGTGAAAGGTTTTATAGCAATCAGCCCCAGCATTTT
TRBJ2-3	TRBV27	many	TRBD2	CASSTPGLAEHTQYF	TGTGCCAGCAGTACTCCGGGACTAGCGGAGCATACGCAGTATTTT
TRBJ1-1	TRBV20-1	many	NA	CSAGWTGNTEAFF	TGCAGTGCTGGATGGACGGGGAACACTGAAGCTTTCTTT
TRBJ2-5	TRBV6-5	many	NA	CASSYSGSQETQYF	TGTGCCAGCAGTTACTCGGGCAGCCAAGAGACCCAGTACTTC
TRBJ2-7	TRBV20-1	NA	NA	CSAREFRETYEQYF	TGCAGTGCTAGAGAGTTCAGGGAGACCTACGAGCAGTACTTC
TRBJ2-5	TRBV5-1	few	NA	CASSSGTETQYF	TGCGCCAGCAGCTCGGGGACAGAGACCCAGTACTTC
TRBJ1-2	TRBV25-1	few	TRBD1	CASSEWGQGAWGYTF	TGTGCCAGCAGTGAATGGGGACAGGGGGCCTGGGGCTACACCTTC
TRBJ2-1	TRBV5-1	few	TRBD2	CASSLRLGGKDEQFF	TGCGCCAGCAGCTTAAGGTTGGGGGGGAAGGATGAGCAGTTCTTC
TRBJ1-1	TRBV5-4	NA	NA	CASSYLRAGMNTEAFF	TGTGCCAGCAGCTACCTCAGGGCGGGAATGAACACTGAAGCTTTCTTT
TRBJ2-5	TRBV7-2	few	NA	CASSRPGFGETQYF	TGTGCCAGCAGCCGACCGGGATTCGGGGAGACCCAGTACTTC
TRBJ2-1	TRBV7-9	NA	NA	CASSGAVYNEQFF	TGTGCCAGCAGTGGGGCGGTCTACAATGAGCAGTTCTTC
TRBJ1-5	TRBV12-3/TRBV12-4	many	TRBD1	CASSQRQGAHWPQHF	TGTGCCAGCAGCCAGCGCCAGGGGGCCCATTGGCCCCAGCATTTT
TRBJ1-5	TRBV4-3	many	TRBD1	CASSHYRGGNQPQHF	TGCGCCAGCAGCCACTACAGGGGTGGTAATCAGCCCCAGCATTTT
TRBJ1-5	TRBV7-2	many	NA	CASSVRGDQPQHF	TGTGCCAGCAGCGTAAGGGGGGATCAGCCCCAGCATTTT
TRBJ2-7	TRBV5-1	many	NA	CASSLVPVNYEQYF	TGCGCCAGCAGCTTGGTGCCAGTAAACTACGAGCAGTACTTC
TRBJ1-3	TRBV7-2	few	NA	CASSPGTAISGNTIYF	TGTGCCAGCAGCCCTGGGACGGCGATCTCTGGAAACACCATATATTTT
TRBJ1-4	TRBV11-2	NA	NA	CASSLGRRNEKLFF	TGTGCCAGCAGCCTGGGTCGACGAAATGAAAAACTGTTTTTT
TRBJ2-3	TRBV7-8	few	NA	CASSLYGRGRVSTDTQYF	TGTGCCAGCAGCTTATACGGCAGGGGCCGGGTGAGCACAGATACGCAGTATTTT
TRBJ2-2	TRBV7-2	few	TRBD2	CASRRGGSTGELFF	TGTGCCAGCAGGCGGGGGGGGAGCACCGGGGAGCTGTTTTTT
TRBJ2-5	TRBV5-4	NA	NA	CASSGFWEETQYF	TGTGCCAGCAGTGGTTTTTGGGAGGAGACCCAGTACTTC
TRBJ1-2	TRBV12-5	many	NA	CASGSPLPGTGGGYTF	TGTGCTAGTGGTTCGCCCCTACCCGGGACCGGAGGTGGCTACACCTTC
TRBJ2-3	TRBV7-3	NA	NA	CASSSYLRGAQYF	TGTGCCAGCAGCTCCTACCTCAGGGGGGCGCAGTATTTT
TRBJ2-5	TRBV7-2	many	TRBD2	CASSWERGGRETQYF	TGTGCCAGCAGCTGGGAGCGGGGGGGCCGAGAGACCCAGTACTTC
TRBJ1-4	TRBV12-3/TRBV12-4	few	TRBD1	CASSPNRQGANEKLFF	TGTGCCAGCAGTCCCAACCGACAGGGGGCTAATGAAAAACTGTTTTTT
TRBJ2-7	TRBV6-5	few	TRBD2	CASSYSPGTSSEQYF	TGTGCCAGCAGTTACTCCCCCGGGACTAGCTCCGAGCAGTACTTC
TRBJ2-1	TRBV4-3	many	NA	CASSPTSRGNEQFF	TGCGCCAGCAGCCCGACTAGCAGGGGCAATGAGCAGTTCTTC
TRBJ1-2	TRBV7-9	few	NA	CASSLTRGPRFNYGYTF	TGTGCCAGCAGCTTAACCAGGGGACCGCGATTTAACTATGGCTACACCTTC
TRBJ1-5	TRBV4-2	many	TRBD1	CASSPTQGAHQPQHF	TGTGCCAGCAGTCCAACACAGGGGGCTCATCAGCCCCAGCATTTT
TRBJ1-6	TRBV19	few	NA	CASSIRVSDSPLHF	TGTGCCAGTAGTATAAGGGTGAGTGATTCACCCCTCCACTTT
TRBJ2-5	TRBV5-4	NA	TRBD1	CASSLAKTGVETQYF	TGTGCCAGCAGCTTGGCCAAAACAGGGGTAGAGACCCAGTACTTC
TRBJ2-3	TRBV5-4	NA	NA	CASSQNPGLSTDTQYF	TGTGCCAGCAGCCAGAATCCGGGACTGAGCACAGATACGCAGTATTTT
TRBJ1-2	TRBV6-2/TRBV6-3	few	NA	CASSSSTGTGKGYGYTF	NA
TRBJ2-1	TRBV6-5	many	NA	CASSQNYRANPGEQFF	TGTGCCAGCAGCCAAAATTACAGGGCCAACCCGGGTGAGCAGTTCTTC
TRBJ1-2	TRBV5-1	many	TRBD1	CASSLEFGTAPYGYTF	TGCGCCAGCAGCTTGGAATTCGGGACAGCCCCCTATGGCTACACCTTC
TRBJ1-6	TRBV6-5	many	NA	CASTQTGLVPLHF	TGTGCCAGTACGCAAACAGGGCTCGTTCCCCTCCACTTT
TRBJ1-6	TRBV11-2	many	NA	CASSLVELSPLHF	TGTGCCAGCAGCTTAGTCGAACTCTCACCCCTCCACTTT
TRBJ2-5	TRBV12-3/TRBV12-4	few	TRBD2	CASSLRLAGETQYF	TGTGCCAGCAGTTTGAGATTAGCGGGGGAGACCCAGTACTTC
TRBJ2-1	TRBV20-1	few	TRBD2	CSASLAGGYNEQFF	TGCAGTGCTAGTTTAGCGGGGGGATACAATGAGCAGTTCTTC
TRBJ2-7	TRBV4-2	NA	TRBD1	CASSQDPTGSYEQYF	TGTGCCAGCAGCCAAGATCCGACAGGGTCCTACGAGCAGTACTTC
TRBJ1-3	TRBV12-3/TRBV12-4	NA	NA	CASSFQDSGNTIYF	TGTGCCAGCAGTTTTCAGGACTCTGGAAACACCATATATTTT
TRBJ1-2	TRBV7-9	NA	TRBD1	CASSPTGGSGGYTF	TGTGCCAGCAGTCCTACAGGGGGATCAGGTGGCTACACCTTC
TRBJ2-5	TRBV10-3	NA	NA	CAISGGFETQYF	TGTGCCATCAGTGGGGGGTTTGAGACCCAGTACTTC